The 15 T cell receptor beta chains below come from one sample, sequenced in a study of T-cell reconstitution after alpha-beta-depleted transplantation in children. For TCRbeta, the library was prepared with unique molecular identifiers. In TCRdb, the PCR reads were re-called with MiXCR into one record per CDR3 protein. This sample has about 480,000 distinct CDR3 sequences, with around 13% found just once. The material sequenced was PBMCs from the stem cell graft donor, taken from the stem cell graft. These receptors all come from a human donor who donated a stem cell graft to a child with combined immunodeficiency.

Only a few counts were recorded for this clonotype. The chain's CDR3 is CSVSTGMNTEAFF. CDR3 sequence (DNA): TGCAGCGTGTCCACGGGCATGAACACTGAAGCTTTCTTT. The rearrangement uses TRBV29-1 and TRBJ1-1; D remains ambiguous. This CDR3 spans 13 amino acids. Trimming pared 6 bases from V and 0 bases from J, leaving 11 bases between. Germline CDR1 SQVTM, CDR2 ANQGSEA.

This clonotype has a count of ten or more. The chain has TRBV6-4 and TRBJ2-3; perhaps TRBD2 as D (6 bases). The germline gives CDR1 MRHNA, CDR2 SNTAGT. V shed 4 bases and J shed 2 bases, with 13 bases lying between them. This CDR3 has 15 residues. CDR3 sequence: CASSVEGLVTDTQYF. The DNA for the CDR3 is TGTGCCAGCAGTGTGGAGGGACTCGTCACAGATACGCAGTATTTT.

J is TRBJ2-5 and V is TRBV28; TRBD2 might be the D (6 bases). Trimming left V 5 bases short and J 2 bases short, with 24 bases between. The CDR3 length is 18 residues. Germline CDR1 reads MDHEN; CDR2 reads SYDVKM. CDR3 residues: CASSPQVFRRESQETQYF. CDR3 DNA: TGTGCCAGCAGTCCCCAGGTCTTCCGGCGGGAAAGTCAAGAGACCCAGTACTTC.

This clonotype occurred many times. The J gene is TRBJ2-1, the V gene TRBV29-1; TRBD2 matches 11 bases. The V and J ends lost 2 bases and 10 bases, in that order; junction bases with no gene match: 10. The CDR3 runs to 15 residues. From germline, CDR1 is SQVTM and CDR2 ANQGSEA. Here the CDR3 reads CSVESESSGRPEQFF. The CDR3 bases are TGCAGCGTTGAATCTGAGTCTAGCGGGAGGCCAGAGCAGTTCTTC.

This clonotype has just a few counts. The rearrangement joins TRBV20-1 to TRBJ2-7; D gene uncertain. Germline CDR1 is DFQATT and CDR2 is SNEGSKA (reference sequence). The CDR3 has 12 residues. Trimming cost V 1 base and J 3 bases, with 7 bases left between them. The CDR3 DNA follows: TGCAGTGCTAGAGGGTTAGACTACGAGCAGTACTTC. It translates to CSARGLDYEQYF.

This clonotype was seen only a few times. The rearrangement joins TRBV19 to TRBJ1-2, with 8 nucleotides matching TRBD1. Germline CDR1 is LNHDA and CDR2 is SQIVND (reference sequence). The V and J ends lost 3 bases and 3 bases, in that order; junction bases with no gene match: 6. This CDR3 region has 15 residues. The CDR3 nucleotides read TGTGCCAGTAGTATCGCCGGACAGGGCGACTATGGCTACACCTTC. As protein: CASSIAGQGDYGYTF.

This clonotype was observed a few times. This chain connects TRBV12-3 or TRBV12-4 to TRBJ1-3; D gene uncertain. The V gene lost 7 bases and the J gene lost 7 bases, with 5 bases spanning the gap. This CDR3 spans 10 amino acids. DNA for the CDR3: TGTGCCAGCATGTCGAACACCATATATTTT. Protein product: CASMSNTIYF.

This clonotype came up many times. The CDR3 DNA reads TGTGCCAGCAGCCGGCAAGGGACCTACGAGCAGTACTTC. Amino acid sequence: CASSRQGTYEQYF. The chain combines TRBV12-3 or TRBV12-4 with TRBJ2-7; no clear D. CDR3 length: 13 residues. V lost 6 bases and J 2 bases, leaving 11 bases between the germline ends.

This chain links TRBV7-9 with TRBJ2-7, with 7 bases identical to TRBD1. CDR1 and CDR2 from the germline V gene are SEHNR and FQNEAQ (reference sequence). With 1 base clipped from V and 5 bases from J, the junction kept 11 bases outside the gene matches. The CDR3 extends over 16 amino acids. The DNA for the CDR3 is TGTGCCAGCAGCTTAGGACTGAGAGGGGGCATGAACGAGCAGTACTTC. It codes for CASSLGLRGGMNEQYF.

This clonotype was seen ten or more times. The V call is TRBV10-3, the J call TRBJ2-1; no clear D gene. The germline CDR1 and CDR2 sequences are ENHRY and SYGVKD. V dropped 10 bases and J dropped 8 bases, with 15 bases sitting between them. This CDR3 has 12 residues. The CDR3 reads CASLGLSDEQFF. In DNA, the CDR3 is TGTGCCAGCCTCGGCCTATCGGATGAGCAGTTCTTC.

The V and J genes are TRBV19 and TRBJ2-7; no clear D. Trimming cost V 3 bases and J 4 bases, with 10 bases left between them. The CDR3 has 13 residues. The germline V gene encodes CDR1 LNHDA and CDR2 SQIVND (reference sequence). The CDR3 protein is CASSIARNYEQYF. The CDR3 DNA sequence: TGTGCCAGTAGTATCGCCAGGAATTACGAGCAGTACTTC.

This clonotype has just a few counts. This chain uses TRBV21-1 with TRBJ2-4. TRBV21-1 is a recognized pseudogene. The CDR3 has 17 residues. CDR3 sequence: CASSNAEVPRAKNIQYF. The CDR3 DNA follows: TGTGCCAGCAGCAATGCCGAGGTTCCTCGAGCTAAAAACATTCAGTACTTC.

The chain uses TRBV12-3 or TRBV12-4 and TRBJ2-7; D tentatively reads TRBD1 or TRBD2 (5 bases each). The CDR3 has 13 residues. Trimming cost V 3 bases and J 5 bases, with 11 bases left between them. The CDR3 is CASSFGTIDEQYF. In nucleotides, the CDR3 is TGTGCCAGCAGTTTTGGGACGATCGACGAGCAGTACTTC.

The sample holds many counts of this clonotype. V and J are TRBV2 and TRBJ2-6; the match to TRBD1 covers 9 bases. V was clipped by 6 bases and J by 0 bases; unmatched bases: 6. The CDR3 extends over 17 amino acids. Germline V CDR1 and CDR2: SNHLY, FYNNEI. Here the CDR3 reads CASRSGQGNSGANVLTF. The DNA for the CDR3 is TGTGCCAGCAGGTCGGGACAGGGAAACTCTGGGGCCAACGTCCTGACTTTC.

This CDR3 reads CASNADRGENNEQFF. CDR3 bases: TGTGCCAGCAATGCCGACCGGGGGGAAAACAATGAGCAGTTCTTC. The J gene is TRBJ2-1, the V gene TRBV12-3 or TRBV12-4, with TRBD2 identical over 7 bases. CDR3 length: 15 residues. Unmatched junction bases numbered 11, after V lost 7 bases and J lost 5 bases.